This T cell receptor (beta chain) emerged from a study of Ad26.COV2.S vaccination and SARS-CoV-2 variants. Profiling relied on immunoSEQ multiplex PCR, and the TCRdb table lists in-frame clones only, not all of them. This sample has around 170,000 clones, with roughly 85% found just once. Concerning this clone: As yet, its antigen is unknown.

Points from the study as a whole: Recipients given vaccine exceeded placebo recipients in spike-specific TCR breadth. In TCR breadth and depth analyses, total T cell responses may have been underestimated. Vaccinees and placebo recipients showed similar non-spike TCR breadth.

The V and J ends lost 3 bases and 2 bases respectively, with 12 bases between them. The germline gives CDR1 DFQATT, CDR2 SNEGSKA (reference sequence). The CDR3 is made up of 14 amino acids. This specimen was peripheral blood, taken after recovery from COVID-19. The TCR originated in a human donor who had recovered from COVID-19. The chain has TRBV20-1 and TRBJ2-3; TRBD2 is a possible D gene (6 bases). The CDR3 reads CSASSAGLTDTQYF. The CDR3 coding sequence is TGCAGTGCTAGTTCAGCGGGTCTCACAGATACGCAGTATTTT.